The rows below give T cell receptor beta chains drawn from one sample of a study of identical twins. TCRdb itself ran the 5' RACE reads through MiXCR, one entry per CDR3 protein. The sample lists 1.5 million to 2 million distinct CDR3 sequences, roughly 35% occurring once. Sequencing was done on a sample of cord blood. Source of these receptors: a newborn girl in good health. CDR3s include the opening cysteine and the closing phenylalanine or tryptophan. Fields, in order: D gene, J gene, V gene, clone size, CDR3 DNA, CDR3 protein. The D gene is left open where the match is weak. Clone size is shown for a subset of rows, as once, few, many or a class of expanded clone.

D: -
J: TRBJ2-1
V: TRBV20-1
size: few
DNA: TGCAGTGCCCCGCGACCAGGGGGTCGTATGGCGGGAGTTAAGGATGAGCAGTTCTTC
CDR3: CSAPRPGGRMAGVKDEQFF

D: -
J: TRBJ1-2
V: TRBV7-9
size: -
DNA: TGTGCCAGCAGCCCGGAGAGCTATGGCTACACCTTC
CDR3: CASSPESYGYTF

D: TRBD2
J: TRBJ2-1
V: TRBV7-2
size: few
DNA: TGTGCCAGCAGCCTAGAGTCTAGCGGGTACAATGAGCAGTTCTTC
CDR3: CASSLESSGYNEQFF

D: TRBD2
J: TRBJ2-3
V: TRBV5-1
size: -
DNA: TGCGCCAGCAGCGGGGGACTAGCGGGAGAAGGTTCGACAGATACGCAGTATTTT
CDR3: CASSGGLAGEGSTDTQYF

D: -
J: TRBJ2-1
V: TRBV2
size: few
DNA: TGTGCCAGCACCCGGACTATCTACAATGAGCAGTTCTTC
CDR3: CASTRTIYNEQFF

D: TRBD2
J: TRBJ2-3
V: TRBV20-1
size: -
DNA: TGCAGTGCTAGTGTGGCTAGCGGGGGCGATTCGGATACGCAGTATTTT
CDR3: CSASVASGGDSDTQYF

D: TRBD1
J: TRBJ2-7
V: TRBV7-9
size: few
DNA: TGTGCCAGCAGCCTAAAGCTTATCGGGGGACAGGCATACGAGCAGTACTTC
CDR3: CASSLKLIGGQAYEQYF

D: -
J: TRBJ2-2
V: TRBV4-1
size: once
DNA: TGCGCCAGCAGCCACATTTTCAGGAGTTGGAGCACCGGGGAGCTGTTTTTT
CDR3: CASSHIFRSWSTGELFF

D: TRBD1
J: TRBJ2-7
V: TRBV12-3/TRBV12-4
size: -
DNA: TGTGCCAGCAGTTTTAGGTCAGGGGGCGGCGAGCAGTACTTC
CDR3: CASSFRSGGGEQYF

D: TRBD1
J: TRBJ2-7
V: TRBV29-1
size: -
DNA: TGCAGCGTTCAACAGGGGTCAGGCTACGGGCAGTACTTC
CDR3: CSVQQGSGYGQYF

D: -
J: TRBJ1-1
V: TRBV12-3/TRBV12-4
size: -
DNA: TGTGCCAGCACCGGGACACGGAGGAACACTGAAGCTTTCTTT
CDR3: CASTGTRRNTEAFF

D: -
J: TRBJ2-5
V: TRBV3-1
size: -
DNA: TGTGCCAGCAGCCTCGGCGGGGTGGTCCAAGAGACCCAGTACTTC
CDR3: CASSLGGVVQETQYF

D: TRBD2
J: TRBJ2-7
V: TRBV10-3
size: -
DNA: TGTGCTATCAGTGTACTAGCGGGAGCAGGCTACGAGCAGTACTTC
CDR3: CAISVLAGAGYEQYF

D: -
J: TRBJ2-3
V: TRBV28
size: -
DNA: TGTGCCAGCAGTTTCCGGGAGCCCACAGATACGCAGTATTTT
CDR3: CASSFREPTDTQYF

D: TRBD2
J: TRBJ2-3
V: TRBV27
size: few
DNA: TGTGCCAGCAGTATGAGGACTAGCGGAAGCACAGATACGCAGTATTTT
CDR3: CASSMRTSGSTDTQYF

D: -
J: TRBJ2-7
V: TRBV5-1
size: many
DNA: TGCGCCAGCAGCTTGTACTCCGGGGGCTCCTACGAGCAGTACTTC
CDR3: CASSLYSGGSYEQYF

D: -
J: TRBJ1-1
V: TRBV11-2
size: few
DNA: TGTGCCAGCACCCCACAAGGAGGGGTGAACACTGAAGCTTTCTTT
CDR3: CASTPQGGVNTEAFF

D: TRBD1
J: TRBJ1-1
V: TRBV7-9
size: -
DNA: TGTGCCAGCAGCTTACCAAGACAGGGGTGGGCTGAAGCTTTCTTT
CDR3: CASSLPRQGWAEAFF

D: -
J: TRBJ1-2
V: TRBV12-3/TRBV12-4
size: few
DNA: TGTGCCAGCAGCTCTGGGGCAGGGGCCAACTATGGCTACACCTTC
CDR3: CASSSGAGANYGYTF

D: TRBD2
J: TRBJ2-1
V: TRBV20-1
size: once
DNA: TGCAGTGCTCCGACTAGCTACTCCTACAATGAGCAGTTCTTC
CDR3: CSAPTSYSYNEQFF

D: TRBD1
J: TRBJ2-7
V: TRBV27
size: few
DNA: TGTGCCAGCAGCAGAAACAGGGGAGAGCCTTACGAGCAGTACTTC
CDR3: CASSRNRGEPYEQYF

D: TRBD1
J: TRBJ1-2
V: TRBV20-1
size: few
DNA: TGCAGTGCTCATAACCGGGACAGGGGGCAGGGTGGCTACACCTTC
CDR3: CSAHNRDRGQGGYTF

D: TRBD1
J: TRBJ2-3
V: TRBV11-1
size: -
DNA: TGTGCCAGCGTTTTGATGTCGGGACAGGGGACAGATACGCAGTATTTT
CDR3: CASVLMSGQGTDTQYF

D: TRBD2
J: TRBJ2-5
V: TRBV14
size: few
DNA: TGTGCCAGCAGCCAAGGACTAGCTCCGGAGACCCAGTACTTC
CDR3: CASSQGLAPETQYF

D: TRBD1
J: TRBJ1-5
V: TRBV10-3
size: -
DNA: TGTGCCATCAGTGACCAGGGGGATCAGCCCCAGCATTTT
CDR3: CAISDQGDQPQHF

D: TRBD2
J: TRBJ2-5
V: TRBV10-1
size: few
DNA: TGCGCCAGCAGTGAGCGGACTAGCCAGGAGACCCAGTACTTC
CDR3: CASSERTSQETQYF

D: -
J: TRBJ1-6
V: TRBV14
size: few
DNA: TGTGCCAGCAGCCAAGTATGGAATTCACCCCTCCACTTT
CDR3: CASSQVWNSPLHF

D: TRBD2
J: TRBJ2-1
V: TRBV20-1
size: few
DNA: TGCAGTGCTACCGGGACTAGCGAGCTGAATGAGCAGTTCTTC
CDR3: CSATGTSELNEQFF

D: -
J: TRBJ2-1
V: TRBV7-2
size: -
DNA: TGTGCCAGCAGCATTTCAGTTACGGATGAGCAGTTCTTC
CDR3: CASSISVTDEQFF